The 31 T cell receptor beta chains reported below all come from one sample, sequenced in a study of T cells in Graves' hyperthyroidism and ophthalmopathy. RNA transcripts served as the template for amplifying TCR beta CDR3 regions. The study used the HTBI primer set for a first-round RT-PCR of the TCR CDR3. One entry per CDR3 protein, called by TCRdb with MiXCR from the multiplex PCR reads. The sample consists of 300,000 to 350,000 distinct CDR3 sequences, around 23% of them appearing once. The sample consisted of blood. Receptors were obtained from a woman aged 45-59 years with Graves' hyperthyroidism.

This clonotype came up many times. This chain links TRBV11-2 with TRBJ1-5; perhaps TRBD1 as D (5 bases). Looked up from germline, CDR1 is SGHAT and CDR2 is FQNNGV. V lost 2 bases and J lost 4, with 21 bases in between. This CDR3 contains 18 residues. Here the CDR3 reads CASSLQAGIGAGNQPQHF. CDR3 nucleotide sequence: TGTGCCAGCAGCTTACAGGCAGGGATCGGGGCTGGTAATCAGCCCCAGCATTTT.

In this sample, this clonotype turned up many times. The CDR3 sequence is CSATALTSIGDEQFF. The CDR3 bases are TGCAGTGCTACCGCCTTAACTAGTATCGGTGATGAGCAGTTCTTC. J is TRBJ2-1 and V is TRBV20-1; weak D call: TRBD2 (5 bases). The CDR3 spans 15 residues. V was shortened by 4 bases and J by 8 bases, with 21 bases between the two germline ends. Germline loops: CDR1 DFQATT, CDR2 SNEGSKA (reference sequence).

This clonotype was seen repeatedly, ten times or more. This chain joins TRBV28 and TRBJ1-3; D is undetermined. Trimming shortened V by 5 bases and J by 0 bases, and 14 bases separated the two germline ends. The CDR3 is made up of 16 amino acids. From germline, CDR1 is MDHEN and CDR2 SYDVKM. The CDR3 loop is CASSPGRLSSGNTIYF. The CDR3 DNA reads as TGTGCCAGCAGTCCCGGACGGCTCTCCTCTGGAAACACCATATATTTT.

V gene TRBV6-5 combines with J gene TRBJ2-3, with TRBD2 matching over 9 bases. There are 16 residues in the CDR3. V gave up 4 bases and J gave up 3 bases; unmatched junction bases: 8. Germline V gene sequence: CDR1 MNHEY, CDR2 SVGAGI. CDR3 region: CASSSPWREGTDTQYF. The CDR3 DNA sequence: TGTGCCAGCAGTTCCCCGTGGCGGGAGGGAACAGATACGCAGTATTTT.

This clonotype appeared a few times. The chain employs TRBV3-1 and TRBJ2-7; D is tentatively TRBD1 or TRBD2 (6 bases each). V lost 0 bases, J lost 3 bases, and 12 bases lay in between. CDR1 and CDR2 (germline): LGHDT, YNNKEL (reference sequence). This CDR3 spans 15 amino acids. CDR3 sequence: CASSQEEGGYYEQYF. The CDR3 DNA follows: TGTGCCAGCAGCCAAGAGGAGGGGGGCTACTACGAGCAGTACTTC.

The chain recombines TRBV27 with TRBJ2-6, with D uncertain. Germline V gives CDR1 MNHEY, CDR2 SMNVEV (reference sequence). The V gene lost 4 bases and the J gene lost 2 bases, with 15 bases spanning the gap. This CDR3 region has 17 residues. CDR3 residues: CASSWVSNRPGANVLTF. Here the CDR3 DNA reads TGTGCCAGCAGTTGGGTCAGTAACCGTCCTGGGGCCAACGTCCTGACTTTC.

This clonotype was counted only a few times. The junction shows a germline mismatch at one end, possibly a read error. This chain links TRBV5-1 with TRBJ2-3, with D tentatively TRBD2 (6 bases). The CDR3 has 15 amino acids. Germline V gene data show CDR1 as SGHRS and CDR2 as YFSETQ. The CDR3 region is CASSAVGGNTDMQYF. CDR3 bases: TGCGCCAGCAGCGCGGTGGGAGGTAACACAGATATGCAGTATTTT.

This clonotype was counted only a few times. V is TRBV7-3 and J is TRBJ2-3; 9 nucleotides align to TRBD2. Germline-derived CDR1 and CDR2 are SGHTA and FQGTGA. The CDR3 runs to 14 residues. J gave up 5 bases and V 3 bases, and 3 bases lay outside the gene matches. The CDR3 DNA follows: TGTGCCAGCAGCTTCGGCGGGGGGGTAGATACGCAGTATTTT. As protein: CASSFGGGVDTQYF.

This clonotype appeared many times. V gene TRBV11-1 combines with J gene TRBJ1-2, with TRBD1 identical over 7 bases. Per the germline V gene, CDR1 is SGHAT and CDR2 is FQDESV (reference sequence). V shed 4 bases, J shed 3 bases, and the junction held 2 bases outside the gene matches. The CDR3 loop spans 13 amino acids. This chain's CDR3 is CASSSGQYYGYTF. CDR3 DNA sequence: TGTGCCAGCAGCTCGGGACAGTACTATGGCTACACCTTC. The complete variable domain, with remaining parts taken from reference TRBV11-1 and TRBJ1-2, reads EAEVAQSPRYKITEKSQAVAFWCDPISGHATLYWYRQILGQGPELLVQFQDESVVDDSQLPKDRFSAERLKGVDSTLKIQPAELGDSAMYLCASSSGQYYGYTFGSGTRLTVV.

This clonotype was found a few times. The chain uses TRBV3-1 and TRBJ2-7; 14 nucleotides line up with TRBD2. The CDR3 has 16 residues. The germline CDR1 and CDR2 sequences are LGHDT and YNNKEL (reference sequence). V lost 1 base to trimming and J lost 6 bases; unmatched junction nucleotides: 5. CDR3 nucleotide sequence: TGTGCCAGCAGCCAAGGGACTAGCGGGAGGTCAATCGAGCAGTACTTC. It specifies CASSQGTSGRSIEQYF.

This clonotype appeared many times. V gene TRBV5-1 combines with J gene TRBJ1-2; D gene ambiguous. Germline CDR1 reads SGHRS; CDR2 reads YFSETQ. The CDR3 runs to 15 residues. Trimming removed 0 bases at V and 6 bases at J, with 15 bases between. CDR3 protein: CASSLELVLTDGYTF. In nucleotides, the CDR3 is TGCGCCAGCAGCTTGGAACTCGTACTTACAGATGGCTACACCTTC.

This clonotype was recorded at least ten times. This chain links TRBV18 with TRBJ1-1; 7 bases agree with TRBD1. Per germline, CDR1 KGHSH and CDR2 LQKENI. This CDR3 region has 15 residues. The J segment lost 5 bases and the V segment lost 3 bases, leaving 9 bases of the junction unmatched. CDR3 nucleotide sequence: TGTGCCAGCTCACCGGGACAGAGACGTGAAACTGAAGCTTTCTTT. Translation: CASSPGQRRETEAFF. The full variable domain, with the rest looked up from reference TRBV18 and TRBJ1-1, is NAGVMQNPRHLVRRRGQEARLRCSPMKGHSHVYWYRQLPEEGLKFMVYLQKENIIDESGMPKERFSAEFPKEGPSILRIQQVVRGDSAAYFCASSPGQRRETEAFFGQGTRLTVV.

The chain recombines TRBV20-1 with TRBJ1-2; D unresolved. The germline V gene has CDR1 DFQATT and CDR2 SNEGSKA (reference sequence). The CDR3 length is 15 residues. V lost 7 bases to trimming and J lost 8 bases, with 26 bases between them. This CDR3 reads CSVPKPRGFGLGYTF. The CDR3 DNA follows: TGCAGTGTACCGAAGCCCCGGGGTTTTGGGTTGGGCTACACCTTC.

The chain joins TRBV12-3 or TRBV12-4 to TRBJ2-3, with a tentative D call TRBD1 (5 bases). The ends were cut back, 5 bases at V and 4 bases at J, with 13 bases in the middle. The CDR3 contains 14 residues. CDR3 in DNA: TGTGCCAGCAGTCTTCAGGGTTGGGCAGATACGCAGTATTTT. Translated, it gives CASSLQGWADTQYF.

The CDR3 reads CASSYGTRISYEQYF. The DNA for the CDR3 is TGTGCCAGCAGCTACGGGACTAGGATCTCCTACGAGCAGTACTTC. This rearrangement joins TRBV3-1 to TRBJ2-7, with 8 bases that match TRBD2. The V gene's germline CDR1 is LGHDT and CDR2 YNNKEL (reference sequence). The junction had 6 bases not matched to a gene; V was cut back by 5 bases and J by 0 bases. The CDR3 totals 15 residues.

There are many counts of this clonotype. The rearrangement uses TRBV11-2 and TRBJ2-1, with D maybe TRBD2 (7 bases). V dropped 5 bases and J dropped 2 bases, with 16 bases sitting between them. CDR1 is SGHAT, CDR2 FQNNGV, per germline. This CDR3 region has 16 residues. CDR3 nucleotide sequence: TGTGCCAGCAGCCGCCCACGGGGGGCTACCTACAATGAGCAGTTCTTC. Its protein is CASSRPRGATYNEQFF.

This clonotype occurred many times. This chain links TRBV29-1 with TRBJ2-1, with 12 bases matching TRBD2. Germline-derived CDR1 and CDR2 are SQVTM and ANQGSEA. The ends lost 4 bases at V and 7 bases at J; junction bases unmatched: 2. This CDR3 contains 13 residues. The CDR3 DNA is TGCAGCGTTGGACTAGCGGGAGTTAATGAGCAGTTCTTC. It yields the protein CSVGLAGVNEQFF.

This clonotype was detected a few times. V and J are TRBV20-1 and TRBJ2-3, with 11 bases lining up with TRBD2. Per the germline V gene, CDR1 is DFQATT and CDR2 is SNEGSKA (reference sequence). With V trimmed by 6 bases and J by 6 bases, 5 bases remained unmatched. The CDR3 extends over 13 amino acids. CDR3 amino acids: CSADTSGGDTQYF. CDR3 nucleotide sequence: TGCAGTGCGGACACTAGCGGGGGTGATACGCAGTATTTT.

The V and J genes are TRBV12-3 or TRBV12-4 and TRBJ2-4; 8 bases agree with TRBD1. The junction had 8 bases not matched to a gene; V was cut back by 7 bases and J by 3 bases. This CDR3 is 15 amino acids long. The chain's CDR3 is CASNPGTGHKNIQYF. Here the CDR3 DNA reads TGTGCCAGCAACCCCGGGACAGGACACAAAAACATTCAGTACTTC.

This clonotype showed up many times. The DNA of the CDR3 is TGTGCCAGCAGTTTGCCCTCACTAGCGTCAGATACGCAGTATTTT. Translating gives CASSLPSLASDTQYF. V gene TRBV28 combines with J gene TRBJ2-3; 7 bases align to TRBD2. V was pared by 3 bases and J by 4 bases, with 7 bases of the junction left unmatched. The germline V gene has CDR1 MDHEN and CDR2 SYDVKM. The CDR3 runs 15 residues.

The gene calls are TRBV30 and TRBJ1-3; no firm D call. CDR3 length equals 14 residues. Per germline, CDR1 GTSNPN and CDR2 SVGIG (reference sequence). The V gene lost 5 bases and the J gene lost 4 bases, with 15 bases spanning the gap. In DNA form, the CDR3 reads TGTGCCTGGGAAGGACCGACCCGCGGAAACACCATATATTTT. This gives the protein CAWEGPTRGNTIYF.

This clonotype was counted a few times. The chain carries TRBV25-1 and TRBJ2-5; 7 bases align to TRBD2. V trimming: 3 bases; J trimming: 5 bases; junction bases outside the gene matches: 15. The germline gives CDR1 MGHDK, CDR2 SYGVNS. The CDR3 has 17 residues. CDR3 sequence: CASSDWGGDLRGETQYF. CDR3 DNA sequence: TGTGCCAGCAGTGACTGGGGGGGGGACCTACGGGGGGAGACCCAGTACTTC.

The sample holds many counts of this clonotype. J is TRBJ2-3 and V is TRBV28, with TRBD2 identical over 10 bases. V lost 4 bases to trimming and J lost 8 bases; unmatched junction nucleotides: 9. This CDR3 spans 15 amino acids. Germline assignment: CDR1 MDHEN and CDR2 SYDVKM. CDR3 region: CASSSIAGGFRTQYF. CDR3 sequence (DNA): TGTGCCAGCAGTTCAATAGCGGGGGGATTTCGTACGCAGTATTTT.

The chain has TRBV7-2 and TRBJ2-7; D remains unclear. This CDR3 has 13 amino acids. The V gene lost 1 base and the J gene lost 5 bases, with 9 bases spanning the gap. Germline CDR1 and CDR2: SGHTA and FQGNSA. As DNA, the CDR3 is TGTGCCAGCAGCTTAGGACGGCTAGACGAGCAGTACTTC. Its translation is CASSLGRLDEQYF.

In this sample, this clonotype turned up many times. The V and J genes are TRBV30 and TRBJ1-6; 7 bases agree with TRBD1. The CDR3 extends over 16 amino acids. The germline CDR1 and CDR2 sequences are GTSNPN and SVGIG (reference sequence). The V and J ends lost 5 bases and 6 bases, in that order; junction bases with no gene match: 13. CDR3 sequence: CAWDQPGQRRNSPLHF. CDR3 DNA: TGTGCCTGGGATCAGCCGGGACAGCGACGTAATTCACCCCTCCACTTT.

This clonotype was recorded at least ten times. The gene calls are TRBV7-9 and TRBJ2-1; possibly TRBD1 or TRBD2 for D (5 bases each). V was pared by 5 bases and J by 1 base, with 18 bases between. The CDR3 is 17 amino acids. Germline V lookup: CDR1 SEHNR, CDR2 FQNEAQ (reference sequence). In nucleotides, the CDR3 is TGTGCCAGCAGCCCTAATTGGGGGTCGGGGTCCTACAATGAGCAGTTCTTC. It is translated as CASSPNWGSGSYNEQFF.

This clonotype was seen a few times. This chain's CDR3 is CAWSKQVSNQPQHF. CDR3 sequence (DNA): TGTGCCTGGAGTAAACAGGTTAGCAATCAGCCCCAGCATTTT. V and J are TRBV30 and TRBJ1-5, with a possible D match to TRBD1 (5 bases). This CDR3 comprises 14 residues. The V gene lost 2 bases and the J gene lost 0 bases, with 8 bases spanning the gap. Germline lookup yields CDR1 GTSNPN and CDR2 SVGIG (reference sequence).

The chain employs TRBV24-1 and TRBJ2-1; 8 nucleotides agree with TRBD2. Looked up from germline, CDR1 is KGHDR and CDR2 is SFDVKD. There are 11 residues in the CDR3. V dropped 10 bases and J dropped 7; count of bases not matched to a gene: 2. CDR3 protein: CATSSGNEQFF. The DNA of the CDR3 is TGTGCCACTTCTAGCGGGAATGAGCAGTTCTTC.

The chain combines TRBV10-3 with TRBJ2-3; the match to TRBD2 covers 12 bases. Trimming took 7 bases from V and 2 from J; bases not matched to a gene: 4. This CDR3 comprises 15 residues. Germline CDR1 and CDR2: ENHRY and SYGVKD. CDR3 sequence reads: CAIKGLAGFTDTQYF. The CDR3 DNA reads TGTGCCATCAAAGGACTAGCGGGGTTCACAGATACGCAGTATTTT.

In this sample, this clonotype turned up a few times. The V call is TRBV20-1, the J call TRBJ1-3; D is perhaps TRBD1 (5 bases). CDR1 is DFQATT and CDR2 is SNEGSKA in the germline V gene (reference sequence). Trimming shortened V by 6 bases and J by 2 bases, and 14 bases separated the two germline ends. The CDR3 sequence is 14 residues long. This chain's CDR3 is CSARAGGAGNTIYF. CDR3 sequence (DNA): TGCAGTGCCAGGGCGGGGGGAGCTGGAAACACCATATATTTT.

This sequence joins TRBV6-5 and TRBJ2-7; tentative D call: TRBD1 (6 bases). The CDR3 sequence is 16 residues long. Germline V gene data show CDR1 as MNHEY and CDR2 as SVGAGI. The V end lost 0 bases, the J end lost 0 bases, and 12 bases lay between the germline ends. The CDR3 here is CASSYSPRGPSYEQYF. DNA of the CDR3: TGTGCCAGCAGTTACTCACCCAGGGGCCCCTCCTACGAGCAGTACTTC.